Included here is one T cell receptor beta chain sequence, with context. What it recognizes is unknown. This sample was taken from a study of cytomegalovirus exposure and HLA in healthy donors. Turning to the study itself: Among about 380 genotyped donors, approximately 80% fell in the Caucasian-associated ancestry cluster. General study findings and limits: What TCR beta sequences reportedly achieved was accurate prediction of HLA-A and HLA-B alleles in most subjects. Three CMV-associated chains proved CMV antigen-specific in vitro. Overall, approximately 150 TCR beta chains were annotated as cytomegalovirus-associated.

PCR primers comprised 60 Vbeta and 13 Jbeta primers. Clones were read by immunoSEQ multiplex PCR, and TCRdb kept only the in-frame ones, dropping some. The table lists roughly 100,000 clones, 76% of them singletons. The CDR3 runs 15 residues. Germline CDR1 and CDR2: MGHRA and YSYEKL. J lost 7 bases, V lost 2 bases, and 3 bases had no gene match. The TCR comes from a man between 35 and 55 years old in good health and CMV-seropositive. Sequenced material: PBMCs. This chain uses TRBV4-1 with TRBJ2-1; 12 bases are a match to TRBD2. DNA for the CDR3: TGCGCCAGCAGCCAAACTAGCGGGAGGCAAAATGAGCAGTTCTTC. Amino acids: CASSQTSGRQNEQFF.